What follows describes a single T cell receptor (beta chain). Arm-PCR of CDR3 regions with iRepertoire HTBI primers generated TCR beta libraries. Each CDR3 protein gets one entry after TCRdb re-called the multiplex PCR reads with MiXCR. Of hundreds of thousands of distinct CDR3 sequences detected, about 17% appear once; the ten largest clones hold about 11%. These data are taken from a study of regulatory T cells in long-lasting Graves disease. Study-wide context: Duration of antithyroid drug therapy among newly diagnosed Graves' patients was under 3 months.

Time point meaning: newly diagnosed GD, antithyroid drugs for less than 3 months. Generation of the TCR library employed RNA extracted from PBMCs. The CDR3 covers 12 residues. Germline V gives CDR1 MNHNS, CDR2 SASEGT. V was clipped by 8 bases and J by 5 bases, with 12 bases between them. The same sample was also studied in work on T cells in Graves' hyperthyroidism and ophthalmopathy.

The chain has TRBV6-1 and TRBJ2-5; no definite D call. This TCR derives from a woman aged 30 to 39 with Graves disease. Here the sequenced sample was peripheral blood mononuclear cells (PBMCs), taken at new diagnosis, from a patient treated with antithyroid drugs. The CDR3 reads CASRLEPETQYF. CDR3 sequence (DNA): TGTGCCAGCCGCCTGGAGCCCGAGACCCAGTACTTC.